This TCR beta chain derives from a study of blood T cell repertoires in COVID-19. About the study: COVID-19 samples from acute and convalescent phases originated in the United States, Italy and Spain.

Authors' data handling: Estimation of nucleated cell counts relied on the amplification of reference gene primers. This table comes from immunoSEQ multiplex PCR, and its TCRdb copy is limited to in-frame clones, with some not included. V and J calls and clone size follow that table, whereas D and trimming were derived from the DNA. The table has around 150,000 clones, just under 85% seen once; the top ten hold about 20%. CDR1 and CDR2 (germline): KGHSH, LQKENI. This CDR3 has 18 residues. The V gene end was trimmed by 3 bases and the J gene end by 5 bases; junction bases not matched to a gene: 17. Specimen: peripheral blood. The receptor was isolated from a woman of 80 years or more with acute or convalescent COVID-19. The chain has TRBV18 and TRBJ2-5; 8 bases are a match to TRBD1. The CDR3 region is CASSPGSRRQGKGETQYF. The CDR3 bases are TGTGCCAGCTCACCGGGCAGCAGGCGACAGGGGAAAGGCGAGACCCAGTACTTC.